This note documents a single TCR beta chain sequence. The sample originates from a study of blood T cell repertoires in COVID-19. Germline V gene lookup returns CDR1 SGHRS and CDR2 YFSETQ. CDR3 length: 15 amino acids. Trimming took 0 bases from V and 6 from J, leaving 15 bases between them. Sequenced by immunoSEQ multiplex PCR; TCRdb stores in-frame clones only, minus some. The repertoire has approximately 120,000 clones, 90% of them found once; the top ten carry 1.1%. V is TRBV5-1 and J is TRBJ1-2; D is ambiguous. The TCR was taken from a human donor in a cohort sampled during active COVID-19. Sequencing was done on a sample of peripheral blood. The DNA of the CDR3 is TGCGCCAGCAGCTTGGAGAGCGCACGCTTAAATGGCTACACCTTC. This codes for CASSLESARLNGYTF. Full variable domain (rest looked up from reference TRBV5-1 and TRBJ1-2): KAGVTQTPRYLIKTRGQQVTLSCSPISGHRSVSWYQQTPGQGLQFLFEYFSETQRNKGNFPGRFSGRQFSNSRSEMNVSTLELGDSALYLCASSLESARLNGYTFGSGTRLTVV.